This note documents a single TCR beta chain sequence. V gave up 0 bases and J gave up 2 bases, with 11 bases separating them. The CDR3 loop spans 15 amino acids. The germline CDR1 and CDR2 sequences are SGDLS and YYNGEE. This sample is drawn from a study of control samples from healthy donors and cancer patients. Profiled with immunoSEQ multiplex PCR; TCRdb holds only in-frame clones, not every one. Counted here are fewer than 120,000 clones, 85% to 90% occurring once; the ten biggest clones make up approximately 3.7%. J is TRBJ1-2 and V is TRBV9; D remains unclear. Sequencing was performed on PBMCs. The clonotype originates from a woman in her fifties or sixties with lung cancer. CDR3: CASSVAPDPNYGYTF. In nucleotides, the CDR3 is TGTGCCAGCAGCGTAGCCCCAGATCCCAACTATGGCTACACCTTC.